This TCR beta chain appears in the sequencing data of a study of T cell clonotyping in hematopoietic cell transplantation. CDR1 SQVTM and CDR2 ANQGSEA come from the germline V gene. The V and J ends lost 7 bases and 6 bases, in that order; junction bases with no gene match: 17. This CDR3 has 16 residues. General study results and limits: Pathologically expanded recipient clonotypes increased progressively from day 30 to day 180 as diversity fell.

In the case of this clone: Antigen unknown.

The data were produced by immunoSEQ multiplex PCR, yet TCRdb's version contains in-frame clones alone and is incomplete. The table includes approximately 41,000 clones, 95% detected once. The sequenced sample consisted of peripheral blood mononuclear cells. The chain links TRBV29-1 to TRBJ1-1; 10 nucleotides agree with TRBD1. This receptor was identified in a man aged 30-40 years in good health. Some clones in this sample may be carry-over from other donors' samples. CDR3 DNA sequence: TGCAGCGCGACAGGGGGCGTTTTGAATGCTGTAGCTGAAGCTTTCTTT. This encodes CSATGGVLNAVAEAFF.